This entry is about one T cell receptor (beta chain). The antigen is unknown. This specimen belongs to a study of a mutant IDH1 vaccine in newly diagnosed glioma. Study details: Of treated patients, approximately 62% were men and about 40% women, averaging around 44 years.

The V end was cut by 8 bases, the J end by 4 bases, with 14 bases between. The CDR3 runs 13 residues. Germline loops: CDR1 MNHEY, CDR2 SVGAGI. Specified time point: week 35, safety follow-up. A 20-mer mutant IDH1 peptide at 300 ug was injected subcutaneously with topical imiquimod. Study observations and caveats: Apparently, pseudoprogression bore no relation to changes among the top peripheral T cell clonotypes.

Libraries were prepared by immunoSEQ multiplex PCR; TCRdb keeps only in-frame clonotypes and omits some of them. The sample gives about 68,000 clones, about four fifths of which show up once; approximately 12% is in the top ten. The rearrangement joins TRBV6-5 to TRBJ1-1; D gene uncertain. The source of this sequence is a man between 18 and 35 years old with glioma. The input for sequencing was PBMCs, taken from a glioma patient whose treatment included an IDH1 peptide vaccine. CDR3 residues: CASHPLTITEAFF. The CDR3 region has the DNA TGTGCCAGCCACCCCCTGACGATCACTGAAGCTTTCTTT.